This is a list of T cell receptor beta chains from one sample in a study of lymphopenia after photon versus proton radiotherapy. This table comes from immunoSEQ multiplex PCR, and its TCRdb copy is limited to in-frame clones, with some not included. The repertoire consists of fewer than 45,000 clones, with about 82% occurring once and the leading ten covering under 13%. The source material was peripheral blood, sampled from a patient treated with proton-based radiotherapy. These receptors all come from a woman in her 70s with pancreatic cancer. Some clones in this sample may be carry-over from other donors' samples. CDR3s include the opening cysteine and the closing phenylalanine or tryptophan. A D gene is named only where the DNA matches it firmly. Expanded clones get a size class; other rows say once, few or many, or leave the size out.

TRBJ1-2,.,TRBV28,.,TGTGCCAGCAGTTTCTCCTTCTATGGCTACACCTTC,CASSFSFYGYTF
TRBJ1-5,.,TRBV6-6,TRBD1,TGTGCCAGCAGTGGGGGACAGGTTTATAGCAATCAGCCCCAGCATTTT,CASSGGQVYSNQPQHF
TRBJ2-5,once,TRBV2,TRBD2,TGTGCCAGCAGTGAACTAGCGGGAGTAGGGGAGACCCAGTACTTC,CASSELAGVGETQYF
TRBJ2-5,few,TRBV18,TRBD1,TGTGCCAGCTCACCACTCGGGACAGAGGAGACCCAGTACTTC,CASSPLGTEETQYF
TRBJ1-3,few,TRBV28,.,TGTGCCAGCAGGGAGTTCTCTGGAAACACCATATATTTT,CASREFSGNTIYF
TRBJ1-2,.,TRBV28,TRBD1,TGTGCCAGCAGTCCGGGACAGGCGGCACGCGGCTATGGCTACACCTTC,CASSPGQAARGYGYTF
TRBJ1-1,.,TRBV6-1,TRBD1,TGTGCCAGCAGTGGGTTAGTCCCGGGACAGGGACTGAACACTGAAGCTTTCTTT,CASSGLVPGQGLNTEAFF
TRBJ2-1,.,TRBV16,.,TGTGCCAGCGGACAAACAGGGGGGGTGAAGAATGAGCAGTTCTTC,CASGQTGGVKNEQFF
TRBJ1-1,.,TRBV18,.,TGTGCCAGCTCACCACCAGGTAGAAATGAAGCTTTCTTT,CASSPPGRNEAFF
TRBJ2-3,.,TRBV5-1,TRBD2,TGCGCCAGCAGCTCCGATGGACTAGCGGGTACAGATACGCAGTATTTT,CASSSDGLAGTDTQYF
TRBJ1-2,.,TRBV20-1,.,TGCAGTGTACTGGGGCTCTATGGCTACACCTTC,CSVLGLYGYTF
TRBJ2-7,.,TRBV28,TRBD1,TGTGCCAGCAGATCCACTCGGACAGGGGGCTACGAGCAGTACTTC,CASRSTRTGGYEQYF